Detailed here is one TCR beta chain. Its antigen remains unknown. Only in-frame clones appear in the TCRdb table, and some are missing; sequencing was by immunoSEQ multiplex PCR. This sample yields more than 40,000 clones, of which around 80% are seen a single time; 1.8% belongs to the top ten. Documented time point: week 5, during vaccination. The vaccine gave 300 ug of a 20-mer mutant IDH1 peptide subcutaneously per dose. This specimen belongs to a study of a mutant IDH1 vaccine in newly diagnosed glioma. Study-level background: Across weeks 1, 3, 5, 7, 11, 15, 19 and 23, patients received a vaccination each time, eight in all.

The germline V gene encodes CDR1 SGHDT and CDR2 YYEEEE. J was trimmed by 1 base and V by 6 bases; bases with no gene match: 7. The CDR3 runs 15 residues. The clonotype originates from a woman aged 40-49 years with glioma. V usage is TRBV5-6 and J usage is TRBJ2-7, with TRBD1 identical over 10 bases. This specimen consisted of PBMCs, obtained from a glioma patient whose treatment included an IDH1 peptide vaccine. The CDR3 is CASIERGQGSYEQYF. CDR3 nucleotide sequence: TGTGCCAGCATCGAGAGGGGACAGGGGTCCTACGAGCAGTACTTC.